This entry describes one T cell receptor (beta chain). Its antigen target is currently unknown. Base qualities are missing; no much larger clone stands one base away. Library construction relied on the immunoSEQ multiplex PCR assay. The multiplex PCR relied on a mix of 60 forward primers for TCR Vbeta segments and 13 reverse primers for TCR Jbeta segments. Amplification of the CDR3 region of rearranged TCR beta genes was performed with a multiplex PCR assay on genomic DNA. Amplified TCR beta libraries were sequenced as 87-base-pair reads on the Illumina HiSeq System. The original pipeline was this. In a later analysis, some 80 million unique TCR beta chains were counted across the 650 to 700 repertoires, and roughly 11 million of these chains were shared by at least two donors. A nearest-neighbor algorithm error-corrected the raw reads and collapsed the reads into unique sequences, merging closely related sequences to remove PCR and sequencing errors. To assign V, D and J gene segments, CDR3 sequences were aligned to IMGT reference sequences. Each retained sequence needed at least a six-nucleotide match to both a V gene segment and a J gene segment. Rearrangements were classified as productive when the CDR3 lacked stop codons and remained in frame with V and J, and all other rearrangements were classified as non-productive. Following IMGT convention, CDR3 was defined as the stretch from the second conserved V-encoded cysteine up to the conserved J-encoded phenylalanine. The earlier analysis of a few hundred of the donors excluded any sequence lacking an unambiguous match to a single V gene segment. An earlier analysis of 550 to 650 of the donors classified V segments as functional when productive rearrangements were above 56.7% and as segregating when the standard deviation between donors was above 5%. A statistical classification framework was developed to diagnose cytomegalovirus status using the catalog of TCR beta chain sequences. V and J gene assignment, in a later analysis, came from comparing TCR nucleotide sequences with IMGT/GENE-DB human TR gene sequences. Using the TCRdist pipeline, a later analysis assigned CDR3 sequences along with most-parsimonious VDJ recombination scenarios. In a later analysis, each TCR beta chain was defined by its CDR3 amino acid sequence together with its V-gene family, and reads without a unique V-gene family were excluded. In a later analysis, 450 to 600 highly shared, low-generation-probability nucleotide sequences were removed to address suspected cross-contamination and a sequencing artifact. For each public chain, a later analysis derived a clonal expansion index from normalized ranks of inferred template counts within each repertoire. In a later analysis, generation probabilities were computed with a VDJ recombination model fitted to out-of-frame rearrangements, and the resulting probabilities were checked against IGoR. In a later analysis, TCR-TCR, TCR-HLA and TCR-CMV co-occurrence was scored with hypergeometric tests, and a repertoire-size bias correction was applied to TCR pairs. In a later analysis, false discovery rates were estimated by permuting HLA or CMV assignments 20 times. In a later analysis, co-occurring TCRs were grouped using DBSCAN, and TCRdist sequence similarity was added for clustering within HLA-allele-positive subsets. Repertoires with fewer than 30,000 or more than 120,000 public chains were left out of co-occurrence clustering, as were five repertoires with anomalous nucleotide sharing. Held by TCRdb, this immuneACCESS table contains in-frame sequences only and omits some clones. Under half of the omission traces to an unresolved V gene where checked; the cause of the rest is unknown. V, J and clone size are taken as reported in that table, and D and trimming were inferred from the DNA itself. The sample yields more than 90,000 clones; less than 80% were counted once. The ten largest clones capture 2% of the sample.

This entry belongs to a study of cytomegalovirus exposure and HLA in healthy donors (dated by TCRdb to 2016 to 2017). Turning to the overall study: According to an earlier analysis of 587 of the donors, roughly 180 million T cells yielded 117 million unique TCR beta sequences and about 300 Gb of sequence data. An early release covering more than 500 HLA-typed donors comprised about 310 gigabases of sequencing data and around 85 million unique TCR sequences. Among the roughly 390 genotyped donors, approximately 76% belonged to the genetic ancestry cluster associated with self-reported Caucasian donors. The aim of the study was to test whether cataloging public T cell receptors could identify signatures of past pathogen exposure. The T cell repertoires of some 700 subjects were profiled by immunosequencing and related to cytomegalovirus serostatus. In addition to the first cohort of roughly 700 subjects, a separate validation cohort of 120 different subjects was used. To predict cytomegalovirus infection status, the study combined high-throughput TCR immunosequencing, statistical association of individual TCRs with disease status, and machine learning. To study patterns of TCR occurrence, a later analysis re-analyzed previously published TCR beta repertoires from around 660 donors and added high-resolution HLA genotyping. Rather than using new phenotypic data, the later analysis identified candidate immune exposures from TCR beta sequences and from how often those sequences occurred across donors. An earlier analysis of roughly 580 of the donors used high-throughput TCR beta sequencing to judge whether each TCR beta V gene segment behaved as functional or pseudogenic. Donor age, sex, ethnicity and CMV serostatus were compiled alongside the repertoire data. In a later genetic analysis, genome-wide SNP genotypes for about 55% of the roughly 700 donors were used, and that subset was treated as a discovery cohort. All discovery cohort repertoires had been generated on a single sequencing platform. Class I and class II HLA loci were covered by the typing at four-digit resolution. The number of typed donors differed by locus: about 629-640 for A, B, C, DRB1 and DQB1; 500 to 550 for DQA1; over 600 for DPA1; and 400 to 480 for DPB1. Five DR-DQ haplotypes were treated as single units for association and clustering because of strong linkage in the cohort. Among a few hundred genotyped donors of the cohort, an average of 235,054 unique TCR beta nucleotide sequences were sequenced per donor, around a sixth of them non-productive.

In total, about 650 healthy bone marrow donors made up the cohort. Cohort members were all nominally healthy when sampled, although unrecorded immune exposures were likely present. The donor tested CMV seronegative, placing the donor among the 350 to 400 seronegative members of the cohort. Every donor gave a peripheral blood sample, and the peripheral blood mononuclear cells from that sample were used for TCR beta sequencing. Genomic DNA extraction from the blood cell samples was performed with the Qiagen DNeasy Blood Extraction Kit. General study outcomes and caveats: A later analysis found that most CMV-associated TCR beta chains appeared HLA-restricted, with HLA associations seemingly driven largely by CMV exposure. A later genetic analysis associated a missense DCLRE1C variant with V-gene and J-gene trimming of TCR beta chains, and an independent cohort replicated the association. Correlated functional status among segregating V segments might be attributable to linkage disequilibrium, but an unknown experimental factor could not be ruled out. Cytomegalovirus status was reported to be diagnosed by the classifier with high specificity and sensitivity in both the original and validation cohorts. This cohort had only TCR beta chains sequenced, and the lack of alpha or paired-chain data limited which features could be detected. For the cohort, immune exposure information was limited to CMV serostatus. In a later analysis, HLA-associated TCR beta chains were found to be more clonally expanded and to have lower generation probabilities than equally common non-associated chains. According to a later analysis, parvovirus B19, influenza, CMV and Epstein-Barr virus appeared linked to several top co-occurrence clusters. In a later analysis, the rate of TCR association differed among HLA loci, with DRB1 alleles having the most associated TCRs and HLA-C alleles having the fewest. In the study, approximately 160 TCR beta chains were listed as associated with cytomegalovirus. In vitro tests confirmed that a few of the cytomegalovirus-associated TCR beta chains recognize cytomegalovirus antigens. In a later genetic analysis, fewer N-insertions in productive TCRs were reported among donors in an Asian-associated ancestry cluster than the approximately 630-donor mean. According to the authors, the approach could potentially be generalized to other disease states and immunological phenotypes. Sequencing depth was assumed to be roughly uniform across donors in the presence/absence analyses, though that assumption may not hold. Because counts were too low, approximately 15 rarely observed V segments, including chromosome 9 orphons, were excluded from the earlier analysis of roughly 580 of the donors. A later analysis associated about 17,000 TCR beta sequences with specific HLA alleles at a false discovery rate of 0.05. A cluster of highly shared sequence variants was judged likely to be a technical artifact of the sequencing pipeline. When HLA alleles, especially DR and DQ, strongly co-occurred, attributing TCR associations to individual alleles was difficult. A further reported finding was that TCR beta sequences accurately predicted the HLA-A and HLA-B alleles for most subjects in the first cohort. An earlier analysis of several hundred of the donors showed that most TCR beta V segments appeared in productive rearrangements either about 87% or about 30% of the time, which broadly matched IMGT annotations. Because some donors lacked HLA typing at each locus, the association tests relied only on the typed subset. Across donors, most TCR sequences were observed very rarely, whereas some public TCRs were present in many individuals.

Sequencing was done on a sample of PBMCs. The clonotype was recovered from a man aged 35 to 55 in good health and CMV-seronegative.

The base sequence is TGTGCCAGTAGTACGCGGGGGGCTGGTGAGACCCAGTACTTC. It specifies CASSTRGAGETQYF. The chain is made from TRBV19 and TRBJ2-5, with TRBD2 matching 8 junction bases. Trimming leaves V shorter by 4 bases and J shorter by 5 bases, with the junction holding 6 bases beyond the gene matches. Inclusive of the bounding cysteine and phenylalanine, the CDR3 is 14 residues long. The kept DNA is CDR3 alone, 42 bases in frame from the first base. According to the germline V gene (reference sequence), CDR1 reads LNHDA and CDR2 reads SQIVND.